These 27 T cell receptor beta chains share one sample of origin, sequenced in a study of T cell responses to AZD1222 COVID-19 vaccine. Sequencing used immunoSEQ multiplex PCR; TCRdb keeps in-frame clones, though not all of them. The profile shows about 120,000 clones, roughly nine tenths of them singletons. Source: peripheral blood, taken on day 0 of AZD1222 vaccination. These receptors all come from an adult in good health.

The chain joins TRBV4-2 to TRBJ2-2, with unresolved D. Germline CDR1 and CDR2: LGHNA and YNFKEQ. Between the trimmed V and J ends, which lost 0 bases and 2 bases, there was a span of 13 bases. This CDR3 comprises 17 residues. CDR3 loop: CASSQEGWRINTGELFF. The CDR3 DNA reads TGTGCCAGCAGCCAAGAGGGTTGGCGAATCAACACCGGGGAGCTGTTTTTT.

This clone has a single count. The chain couples TRBV19 to TRBJ2-1; TRBD2 agrees at 14 bases. The trim removed 3 bases at V and 2 bases at J, leaving 3 bases unmatched. Germline V gene data show CDR1 as LNHDA and CDR2 as SQIVND (reference sequence). This CDR3 has 17 amino acids. CDR3 loop: CASSIWTSGRTYNEQFF. CDR3 nucleotide sequence: TGTGCCAGTAGTATTTGGACTAGCGGGAGGACCTACAATGAGCAGTTCTTC.

In its sample, this clone is medium-sized (0.01 to 0.1%). V is TRBV7-9 and J is TRBJ2-3; D is perhaps TRBD1 (6 bases). The CDR3 runs to 15 residues. The V and J ends lost 1 base and 2 bases respectively, with 10 bases between them. Germline-derived CDR1 and CDR2 are SEHNR and FQNEAQ (reference sequence). The CDR3 DNA follows: TGTGCCAGCAGCTTAGATACAGGGCACACAGATACGCAGTATTTT. This encodes CASSLDTGHTDTQYF.

CDR3 DNA sequence: TGTGCCAGCAGCTCCCCCCTCGACAGCAAAATTCTCACCGGGGAGCTGTTTTTT. It encodes CASSSPLDSKILTGELFF. The V gene is TRBV5-4, the J gene TRBJ2-2, with D possibly matching TRBD1 (5 bases). V lost 3 bases and J 4 bases, leaving 22 bases between the germline ends. This CDR3 spans 18 amino acids. From germline, CDR1 is SGHNT and CDR2 YYREEE (reference sequence).

This clone has just a few counts. The chain recombines TRBV27 with TRBJ1-4, with 7 bases fitting TRBD1. V lost 6 bases and J lost 1; bases outside the gene matches: 11. CDR1 and CDR2 (germline): MNHEY, SMNVEV (reference sequence). The CDR3 is 17 amino acids. CDR3 in amino acids: CASRKTGTVVTNEKLFF. The CDR3 DNA sequence: TGTGCCAGCAGAAAGACCGGGACAGTAGTAACTAATGAAAAACTGTTTTTT.

This clone appeared once. V gene TRBV7-3 combines with J gene TRBJ2-7; tentative D call: TRBD2 (6 bases). The CDR3 is 15 amino acids. Germline lookup yields CDR1 SGHTA and CDR2 FQGTGA. V was shortened by 5 bases and J by 5 bases, with 19 bases between the two germline ends. CDR3 DNA sequence: TGTGCCAGCAGCCCCATTGGGGGGAGTCGGGACGAGCAGTACTTC. Protein sequence: CASSPIGGSRDEQYF.

The CDR3 coding sequence is TGTGCCAGCAGCACAGGGGGCTGGACAAACACTGAAGCTTTCTTT. This gives the protein CASSTGGWTNTEAFF. The genes are TRBV6-2 or TRBV6-3 and TRBJ1-1; the match to TRBD1 covers 9 bases. The junction had 7 bases not matched to a gene; V was cut back by 6 bases and J by 2 bases. The germline V gene encodes CDR1 MNHEY and CDR2 SVGEGT. The CDR3 consists of 15 residues.

The V gene is TRBV7-9, the J gene TRBJ1-4; a weak D match, TRBD1 (6 bases). Trimming left V 5 bases short and J 0 bases short, with 10 bases between. The CDR3 length is 15 residues. Per germline, CDR1 SEHNR and CDR2 FQNEAQ (reference sequence). The CDR3 reads CASSTPGATNEKLFF. The CDR3 region has the DNA TGTGCCAGCAGCACTCCAGGGGCAACTAATGAAAAACTGTTTTTT. The complete variable domain, with remaining parts taken from reference TRBV7-9 and TRBJ1-4, reads DTGVSQNPRHKITKRGQNVTFRCDPISEHNRLYWYRQTLGQGPEFLTYFQNEAQLEKSRLLSDRFSAERPKGSFSTLEIQRTEQGDSAMYLCASSTPGATNEKLFFGSGTQLSVL.

This clone was counted a single time. Its ends do not fully match the called genes, so a read error is possible. J is TRBJ2-5 and V is TRBV7-7, with 7 positions matching TRBD1. CDR1 and CDR2 from the germline V gene are SSHAT and FNYEAQ (reference sequence). The CDR3 consists of 17 residues. The CDR3 DNA reads TGTGCTAGCAGCTCGGACAGGTATTGGGGTTTTGAGGAGACCCAGTACTTC. It translates to CASSSDRYWGFEETQYF.

This clone was observed a handful of times. The chain employs TRBV5-1 and TRBJ2-2; D not certain. Germline CDR1 SGHRS, CDR2 YFSETQ. The CDR3 consists of 14 residues. Between the trimmed V and J ends, which lost 0 bases and 1 base, there was a span of 4 bases. The CDR3 DNA reads as TGCGCCAGCAGCTTGGGGGTGAACACCGGGGAGCTGTTTTTT. This translates into CASSLGVNTGELFF.

In its sample, this clone was seen many times. The rearrangement uses TRBV4-3 and TRBJ2-7, with 8 nucleotides matching TRBD1. The CDR3 contains 16 residues. The V and J ends lost 0 bases and 5 bases, in that order; junction bases with no gene match: 9. The germline gives CDR1 LGHNA, CDR2 YSLEER. CDR3 residues: CASSQDRAGGMNEQYF. The CDR3 region has the DNA TGCGCCAGCAGCCAAGATAGGGCAGGGGGCATGAACGAGCAGTACTTC.

This chain joins TRBV27 and TRBJ1-5; 12 bases match TRBD1. V was pared by 0 bases and J by 6 bases, with 3 bases of the junction left unmatched. The CDR3 extends over 16 amino acids. The germline CDR1 and CDR2 sequences are MNHEY and SMNVEV (reference sequence). The CDR3 DNA reads as TGTGCCAGCAGTTTATCGGGGACAGGGGGCGTTCAGCCCCAGCATTTT. Protein sequence: CASSLSGTGGVQPQHF.

The chain combines TRBV6-5 with TRBJ1-3; D remains unclear. The germline V gene encodes CDR1 MNHEY and CDR2 SVGAGI. V dropped 4 bases and J dropped 4 bases, with 11 bases sitting between them. The CDR3 sequence is 14 residues long. CDR3 sequence (DNA): TGTGCCAGCAGTTCCGGGGAGGCGGGAAACACCATATATTTT. Encoded protein: CASSSGEAGNTIYF.

J is TRBJ1-1 and V is TRBV5-4; D not certain. The CDR3 sequence is 14 residues long. The germline CDR1 and CDR2 sequences are SGHNT and YYREEE (reference sequence). V was clipped by 4 bases and J by 0 bases, with 10 bases between them. CDR3 DNA sequence: TGTGCCAGCAGCACCGGACGGGTGAACACTGAAGCTTTCTTT. Translating it yields CASSTGRVNTEAFF.

This chain connects TRBV7-3 to TRBJ2-1, with 7 bases that match TRBD2. Germline CDR1 reads SGHTA; CDR2 reads FQGTGA. The CDR3 has 17 amino acids. V shed 3 bases and J 6 bases; nucleotides not matched to a gene: 14. The CDR3 loop reads CASSFTGGSKRRNEQFF. In DNA, the CDR3 is TGTGCCAGCAGCTTTACGGGAGGATCAAAACGGCGCAATGAGCAGTTCTTC.

The chain recombines TRBV28 with TRBJ2-3; D remains ambiguous. Germline-derived CDR1 and CDR2 are MDHEN and SYDVKM. The CDR3 totals 15 residues. V was trimmed by 7 bases and J by 2 bases, leaving 16 bases between them. The CDR3 bases are TGTGCCAGCATACGACTTTCGGAGTCCACAGATACGCAGTATTTT. This codes for CASIRLSESTDTQYF.

V and J are TRBV30 and TRBJ1-1; a weak D match, TRBD1 (5 bases). The length of the CDR3 is 13 residues. Germline V gives CDR1 GTSNPN, CDR2 SVGIG (reference sequence). Trimming cost V 4 bases and J 1 base, with 10 bases left between them. CDR3 in amino acids: CAWNPGQNTEAFF. The CDR3 nucleotides read TGTGCCTGGAACCCCGGACAGAACACTGAAGCTTTCTTT. Filled out from reference TRBV30 and TRBJ1-1, the complete variable domain reads SQTIHQWPATLVQPVGSPLSLECTVEGTSNPNLYWYRQAAGRGLQLLFYSVGIGQISSEVPQNLSASRPQDRQFILSSKKLLLSDSGFYLCAWNPGQNTEAFFGQGTRLTVV.

The chain recombines TRBV12-5 with TRBJ1-2, with 7 bases fitting TRBD1. The CDR3 extends over 14 amino acids. Germline assignment: CDR1 LGHNT and CDR2 FRNRAP. With 6 bases clipped from V and 5 bases from J, the junction kept 9 bases outside the gene matches. The CDR3 DNA sequence: TGTGCTAGTGGCCTGCCGGGACAGCCTTATGGCTACACCTTC. Residues: CASGLPGQPYGYTF.

The J gene is TRBJ1-1, the V gene TRBV30, with 7 bases fitting TRBD1. This CDR3 region has 12 residues. V shed 4 bases, J shed 7 bases, and the junction held 6 bases outside the gene matches. CDR1 is GTSNPN and CDR2 is SVGIG in the germline V gene (reference sequence). The CDR3 DNA is TGTGCCTGGAACCCCGGACAGGTTGAAGCTTTCTTT. This sequence encodes CAWNPGQVEAFF.

This rearrangement joins TRBV28 to TRBJ1-5, with no clear D. V was shortened by 3 bases and J by 6 bases, with 6 bases between the two germline ends. CDR1 is MDHEN, CDR2 SYDVKM, per germline. The CDR3 covers 12 residues. This CDR3 reads CASSFDRQPQHF. CDR3 nucleotides: TGTGCCAGCAGTTTTGATCGTCAGCCCCAGCATTTT.

The rearrangement links TRBV13 to TRBJ1-6; D perhaps matches TRBD1 (6 bases). Germline V CDR1 and CDR2: PRHDT, FYEKMQ (reference sequence). Trimming stripped 4 bases from V and 0 bases from J, with 10 bases between. This CDR3 has 16 residues. CDR3 sequence (DNA): TGTGCCAGCAGCTCGACAGGAAGCTCCTATAATTCACCCCTCCACTTT. It is translated as CASSSTGSSYNSPLHF. The full variable domain, its missing parts supplied by reference TRBV13 and TRBJ1-6, is AAGVIQSPRHLIKEKRETATLKCYPIPRHDTVYWYQQGPGQDPQFLISFYEKMQSDKGSIPDRFSAQQFSDYHSELNMSSLELGDSALYFCASSSTGSSYNSPLHFGNGTRLTVT.

The chain has TRBV6-5 and TRBJ2-5, with D perhaps being TRBD1 or TRBD2 (6 bases each). Germline assignment: CDR1 MNHEY and CDR2 SVGAGI. The CDR3 length is 15 residues. The V and J ends lost 6 bases and 4 bases respectively, with 18 bases between them. CDR3 sequence (DNA): TGTGCCAGCAGCGTCTGGGAAGGGGGAGGAGAGACCCAGTACTTC. It encodes CASSVWEGGGETQYF.

The genes are TRBV13 and TRBJ1-2; D is perhaps TRBD1 (5 bases). CDR1 PRHDT and CDR2 FYEKMQ come from the germline V gene (reference sequence). The V end lost 5 bases, the J end lost 4 bases, and 14 bases lay between the germline ends. This CDR3 contains 14 residues. DNA of the CDR3: TGTGCCAGCAGCCAGGGTTCCGGTTCCTATGGCTACACCTTC. Encoded protein: CASSQGSGSYGYTF. Full variable domain (missing parts from reference TRBV13 and TRBJ1-2): AAGVIQSPRHLIKEKRETATLKCYPIPRHDTVYWYQQGPGQDPQFLISFYEKMQSDKGSIPDRFSAQQFSDYHSELNMSSLELGDSALYFCASSQGSGSYGYTFGSGTRLTVV.

V gene TRBV27 combines with J gene TRBJ1-2, with TRBD1 as a possible D gene (5 bases). This CDR3 comprises 15 residues. Trimming shortened V by 0 bases and J by 1 base, and 9 bases separated the two germline ends. Germline CDR1 and CDR2: MNHEY and SMNVEV (reference sequence). In DNA form, the CDR3 reads TGTGCCAGCAGTTTATCGGCGAGGGGTAACTATGGCTACACCTTC. Translation gives CASSLSARGNYGYTF.

The V and J genes are TRBV7-9 and TRBJ2-2; a possible D gene is TRBD2 (6 bases). There are 15 residues in the CDR3. Trimming left V 0 bases short and J 4 bases short, with 9 bases between. Germline-derived CDR1 and CDR2 are SEHNR and FQNEAQ (reference sequence). Here the CDR3 reads CASSLAGGGTGELFF. The CDR3 bases are TGTGCCAGCAGCTTAGCTGGGGGAGGCACCGGGGAGCTGTTTTTT.

The chain combines TRBV6-6 with TRBJ1-5; weak D call: TRBD1 (5 bases). The germline gives CDR1 MNHNY, CDR2 SVGAGI (reference sequence). The CDR3 loop spans 18 amino acids. The V gene lost 6 bases and the J gene lost 4 bases, with 25 bases spanning the gap. The CDR3 nucleotides are TGTGCCAGCAGCCGACCATCGGAGAGGCAGGGTGTGAATCAGCCCCAGCATTTT. The encoded protein is CASSRPSERQGVNQPQHF.

The chain combines TRBV19 with TRBJ2-2; 10 positions match TRBD1. CDR1 is LNHDA, CDR2 SQIVND, per germline (reference sequence). The J segment lost 5 bases and the V segment lost 6 bases, leaving 6 bases of the junction unmatched. The CDR3 is 15 residues long. The DNA for the CDR3 is TGTGCCAGTAGCCCGCTGGGACAGGGGACCGGGGAGCTGTTTTTT. Its protein is CASSPLGQGTGELFF.